The sequence of this TCR beta chain was determined in a study of a mutant IDH1 vaccine in newly diagnosed glioma. As for the study in general: Earlier treatment was radiotherapy, temozolomide, or both, with most getting both. Study-wide results and limits: Changes in the top peripheral T cell clonotypes seemingly had no bearing on pseudoprogression.

Stated time point: baseline, week 1 (first vaccination visit). Stated treatment: pre-vaccination baseline after standard-of-care therapy. The astrocytomas were IDH1-mutant, ATRX-negative, and WHO grade 3 or 4. In the case of this clone: What it binds is unknown.

TCRdb's copy holds only in-frame clones and misses some; the assay was immunoSEQ multiplex PCR. The sample contains more than 50,000 clones, approximately 83% of which appear only once. Germline values: CDR1 SGHDN, CDR2 FVKESK. There are 15 residues in the CDR3. V lost 0 bases to trimming and J lost 5 bases, with 8 bases between them. This receptor was obtained from a man aged 30 to 45 with glioma. The source was PBMCs, collected from a glioma patient treated with radiotherapy, temozolomide or both. The chain joins TRBV14 to TRBJ1-6, with D possibly TRBD1 on 6 matching bases. CDR3 in amino acids: CASSQERGNNSPLHF. The CDR3 bases are TGTGCCAGCAGCCAAGAGAGGGGGAATAATTCACCCCTCCACTTT.